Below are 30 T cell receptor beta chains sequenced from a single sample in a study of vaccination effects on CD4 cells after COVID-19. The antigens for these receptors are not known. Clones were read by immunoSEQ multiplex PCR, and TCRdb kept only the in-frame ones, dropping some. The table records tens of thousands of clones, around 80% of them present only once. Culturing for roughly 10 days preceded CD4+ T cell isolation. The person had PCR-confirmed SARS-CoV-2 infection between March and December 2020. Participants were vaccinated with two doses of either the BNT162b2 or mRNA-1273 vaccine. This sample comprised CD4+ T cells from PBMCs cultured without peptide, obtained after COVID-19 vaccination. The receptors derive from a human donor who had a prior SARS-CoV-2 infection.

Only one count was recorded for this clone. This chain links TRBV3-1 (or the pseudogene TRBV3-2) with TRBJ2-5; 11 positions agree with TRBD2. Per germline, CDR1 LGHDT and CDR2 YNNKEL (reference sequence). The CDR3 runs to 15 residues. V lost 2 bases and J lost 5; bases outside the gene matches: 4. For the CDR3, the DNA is TGTGCCAGCAGCCAAACGACTAGCGGGGTGGAGACCCAGTACTTC. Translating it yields CASSQTTSGVETQYF.

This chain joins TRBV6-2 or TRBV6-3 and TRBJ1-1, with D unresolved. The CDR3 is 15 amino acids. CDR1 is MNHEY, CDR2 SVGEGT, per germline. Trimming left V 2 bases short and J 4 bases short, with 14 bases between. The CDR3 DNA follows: TGTGCCAGCAGTTACGGTTCCGTTCGGGGCACTGAAGCTTTCTTT. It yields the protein CASSYGSVRGTEAFF.

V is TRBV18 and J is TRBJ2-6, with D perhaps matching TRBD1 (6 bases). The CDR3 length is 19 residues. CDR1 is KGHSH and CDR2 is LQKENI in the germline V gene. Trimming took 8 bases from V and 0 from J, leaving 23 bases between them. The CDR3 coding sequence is TGTGCCAGCAAAGGGGACACCTGGGGCACGCTCTCTGGGGCCAACGTCCTGACTTTC. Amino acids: CASKGDTWGTLSGANVLTF.

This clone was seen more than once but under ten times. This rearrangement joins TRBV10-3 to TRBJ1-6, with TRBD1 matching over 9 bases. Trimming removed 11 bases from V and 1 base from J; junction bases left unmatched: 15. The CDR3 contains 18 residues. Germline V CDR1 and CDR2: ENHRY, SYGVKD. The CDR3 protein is CAVSPGQGLRSYNSPLHF. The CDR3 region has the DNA TGTGCCGTCTCCCCGGGACAGGGTCTAAGGTCCTATAATTCACCCCTCCACTTT.

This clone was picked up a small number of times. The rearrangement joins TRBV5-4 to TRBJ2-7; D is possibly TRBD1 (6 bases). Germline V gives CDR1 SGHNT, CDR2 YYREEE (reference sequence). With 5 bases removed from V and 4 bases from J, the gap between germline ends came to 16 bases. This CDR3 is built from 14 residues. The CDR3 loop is CASRVSGTPYEQYF. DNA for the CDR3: TGTGCCAGCAGAGTCTCCGGGACACCGTACGAGCAGTACTTC.

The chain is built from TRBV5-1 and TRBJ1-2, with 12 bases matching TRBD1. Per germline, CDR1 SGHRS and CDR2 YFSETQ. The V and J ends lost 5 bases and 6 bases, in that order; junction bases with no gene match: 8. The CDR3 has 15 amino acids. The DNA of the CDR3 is TGCGCCAGCAGGGACGGGACAGGGGGCGGTGATGGCTACACCTTC. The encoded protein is CASRDGTGGGDGYTF.

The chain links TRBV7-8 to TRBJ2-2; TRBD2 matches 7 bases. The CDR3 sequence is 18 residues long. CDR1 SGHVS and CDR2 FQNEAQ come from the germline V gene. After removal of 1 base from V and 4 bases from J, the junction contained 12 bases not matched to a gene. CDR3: CASSLVVLAGDVTGELFF. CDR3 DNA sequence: TGTGCCAGCAGCTTAGTTGTCTTGGCGGGAGATGTCACCGGGGAGCTGTTTTTT.

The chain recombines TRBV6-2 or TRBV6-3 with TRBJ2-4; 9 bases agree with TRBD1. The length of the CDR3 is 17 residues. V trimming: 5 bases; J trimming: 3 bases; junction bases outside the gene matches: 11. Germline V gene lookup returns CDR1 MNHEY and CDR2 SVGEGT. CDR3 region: CASSRPGQGTDKNIQYF. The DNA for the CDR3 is TGTGCCAGCAGTCGTCCGGGACAGGGTACCGACAAAAACATTCAGTACTTC.

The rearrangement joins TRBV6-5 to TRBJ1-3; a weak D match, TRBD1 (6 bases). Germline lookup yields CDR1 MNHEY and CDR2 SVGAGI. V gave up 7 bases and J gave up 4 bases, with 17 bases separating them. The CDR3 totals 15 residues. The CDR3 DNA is TGTGCCAGCATTTCCACAGGGTTGGGCGGAAACACCATATATTTT. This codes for CASISTGLGGNTIYF.

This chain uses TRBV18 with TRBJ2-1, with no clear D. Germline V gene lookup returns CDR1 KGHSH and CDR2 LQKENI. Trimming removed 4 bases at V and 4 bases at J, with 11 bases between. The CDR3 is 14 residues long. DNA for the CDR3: TGTGCCAGCTCACGGCCACTGACTTACAATGAGCAGTTCTTC. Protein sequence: CASSRPLTYNEQFF.

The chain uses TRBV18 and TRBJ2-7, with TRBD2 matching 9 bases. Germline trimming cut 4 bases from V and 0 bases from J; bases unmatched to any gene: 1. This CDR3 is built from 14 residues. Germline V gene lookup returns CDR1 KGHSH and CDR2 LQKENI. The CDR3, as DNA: TGTGCCAGCTCACAGGGACTAGCCTCCTACGAGCAGTACTTC. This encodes CASSQGLASYEQYF.

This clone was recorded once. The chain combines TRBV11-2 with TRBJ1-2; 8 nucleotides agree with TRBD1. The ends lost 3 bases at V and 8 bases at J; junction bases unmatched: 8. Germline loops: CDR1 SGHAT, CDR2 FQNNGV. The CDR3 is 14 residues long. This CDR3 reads CASSFQQGVGGYTF. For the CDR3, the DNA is TGTGCCAGCAGCTTCCAACAGGGGGTGGGGGGCTACACCTTC.

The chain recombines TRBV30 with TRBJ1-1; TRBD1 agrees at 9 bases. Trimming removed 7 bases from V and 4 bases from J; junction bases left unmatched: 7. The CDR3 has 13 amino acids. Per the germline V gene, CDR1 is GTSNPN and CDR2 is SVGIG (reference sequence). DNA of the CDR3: TGTGCCTCTCACAGGGGGCCGGGCACTGAAGCTTTCTTT. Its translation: CASHRGPGTEAFF.

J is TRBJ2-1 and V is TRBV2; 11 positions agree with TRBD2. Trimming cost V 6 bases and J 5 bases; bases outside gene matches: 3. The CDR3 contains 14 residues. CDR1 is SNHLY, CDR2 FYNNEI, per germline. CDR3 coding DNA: TGTGCCAGCAGCGGGACTAGCGGAAACAATGAGCAGTTCTTC. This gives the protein CASSGTSGNNEQFF.

In nucleotides, the CDR3 is TGTGCCTGGACTCAGGGTAACTATGGCTACACCTTC. This codes for CAWTQGNYGYTF. The rearrangement joins TRBV30 to TRBJ1-2, with D maybe TRBD1 (5 bases). The CDR3 loop spans 12 amino acids. V gave up 4 bases and J gave up 1 base, with 7 bases separating them. Germline assignment: CDR1 GTSNPN and CDR2 SVGIG (reference sequence).

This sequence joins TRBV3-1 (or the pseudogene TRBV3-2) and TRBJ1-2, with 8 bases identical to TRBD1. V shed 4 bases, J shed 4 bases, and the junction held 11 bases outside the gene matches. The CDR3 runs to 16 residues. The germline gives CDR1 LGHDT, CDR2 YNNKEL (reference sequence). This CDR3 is CASSPFGGQGIYGYTF. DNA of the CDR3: TGTGCCAGCAGCCCCTTCGGCGGACAGGGAATCTATGGCTACACCTTC.

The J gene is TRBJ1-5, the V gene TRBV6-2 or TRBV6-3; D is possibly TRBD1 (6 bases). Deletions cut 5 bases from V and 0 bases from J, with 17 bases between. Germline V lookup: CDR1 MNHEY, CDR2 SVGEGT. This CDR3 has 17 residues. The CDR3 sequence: CASSQNYREYSNQPQHF. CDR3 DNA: TGTGCCAGCAGTCAAAACTACAGGGAATATAGCAATCAGCCCCAGCATTTT.

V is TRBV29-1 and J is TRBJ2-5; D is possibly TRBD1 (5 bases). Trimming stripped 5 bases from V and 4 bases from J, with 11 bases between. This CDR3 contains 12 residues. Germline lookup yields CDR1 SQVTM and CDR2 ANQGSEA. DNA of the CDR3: TGCAGCGTTTTTGACAGTGGAGAGACCCAGTACTTC. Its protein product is CSVFDSGETQYF.

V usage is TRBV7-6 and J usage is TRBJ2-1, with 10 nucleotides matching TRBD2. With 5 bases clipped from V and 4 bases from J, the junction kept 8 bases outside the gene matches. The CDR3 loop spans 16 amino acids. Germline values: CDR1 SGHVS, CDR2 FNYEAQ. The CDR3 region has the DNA TGTGCCAGCAGCCCACGGACTAGCGGAGATTACAATGAGCAGTTCTTC. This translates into CASSPRTSGDYNEQFF.

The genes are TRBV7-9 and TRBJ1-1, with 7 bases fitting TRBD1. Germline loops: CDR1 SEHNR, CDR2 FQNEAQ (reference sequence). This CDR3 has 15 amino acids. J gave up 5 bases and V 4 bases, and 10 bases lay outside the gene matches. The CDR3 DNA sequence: TGTGCCAGCAGCTCTCGGTCAGGGGGTTTGACTGAAGCTTTCTTT. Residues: CASSSRSGGLTEAFF.

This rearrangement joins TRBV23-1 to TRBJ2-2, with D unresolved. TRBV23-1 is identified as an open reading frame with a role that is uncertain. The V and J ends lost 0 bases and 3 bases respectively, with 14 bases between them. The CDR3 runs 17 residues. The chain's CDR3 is CASSQSRQDGDTGELFF. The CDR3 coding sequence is TGCGCCAGCAGTCAATCTCGCCAGGACGGCGACACCGGGGAGCTGTTTTTT.

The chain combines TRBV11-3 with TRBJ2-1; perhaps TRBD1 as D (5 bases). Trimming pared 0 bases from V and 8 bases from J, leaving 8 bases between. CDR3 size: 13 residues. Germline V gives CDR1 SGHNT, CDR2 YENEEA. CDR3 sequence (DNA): TGTGCCAGCAGCTTAGATACAGGCGATGAGCAGTTCTTC. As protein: CASSLDTGDEQFF.

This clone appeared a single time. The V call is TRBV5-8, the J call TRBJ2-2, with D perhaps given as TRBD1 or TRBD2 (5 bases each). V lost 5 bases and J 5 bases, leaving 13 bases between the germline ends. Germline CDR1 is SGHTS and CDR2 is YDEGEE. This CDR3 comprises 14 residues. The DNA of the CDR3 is TGTGCCAGCAGAAAACGGGACGGTACCGGGGAGCTGTTTTTT. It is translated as CASRKRDGTGELFF.

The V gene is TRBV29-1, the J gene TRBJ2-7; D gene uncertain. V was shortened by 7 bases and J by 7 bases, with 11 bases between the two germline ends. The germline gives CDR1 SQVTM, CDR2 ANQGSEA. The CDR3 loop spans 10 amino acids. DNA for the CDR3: TGCAGCGCCCTCCCCCTGGAGCAGTACTTC. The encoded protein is CSALPLEQYF.

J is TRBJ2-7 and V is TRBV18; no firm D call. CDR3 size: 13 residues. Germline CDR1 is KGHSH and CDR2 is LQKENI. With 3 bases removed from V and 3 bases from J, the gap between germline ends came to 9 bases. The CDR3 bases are TGTGCCAGCTCACCTAATACAAACTACGAGCAGTACTTC. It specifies CASSPNTNYEQYF.

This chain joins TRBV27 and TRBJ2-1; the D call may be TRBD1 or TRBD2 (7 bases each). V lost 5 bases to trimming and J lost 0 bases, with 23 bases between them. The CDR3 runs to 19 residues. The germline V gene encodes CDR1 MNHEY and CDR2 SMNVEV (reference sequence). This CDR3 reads CASSGRGRVGASSYNEQFF. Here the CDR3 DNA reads TGTGCCAGCAGTGGCAGGGGGAGGGTGGGAGCAAGCTCCTACAATGAGCAGTTCTTC.

The CDR3 is CASLPSGRTQYF. The CDR3 coding sequence is TGTGCCAGCCTGCCTAGCGGTCGTACGCAGTATTTT. The chain carries TRBV5-8 and TRBJ2-3, with 7 bases identical to TRBD2. J was trimmed by 8 bases and V by 7 bases; bases with no gene match: 7. The germline V gene encodes CDR1 SGHTS and CDR2 YDEGEE. This CDR3 region has 12 residues. Complete variable domain (other parts from reference TRBV5-8 and TRBJ2-3): EAGVTQSPTHLIKTRGQQATLRCSPISGHTSVYWYQQALGLGLQFLLWYDEGEERNRGNFPPRFSGRQFPNYSSELNVNALELEDSALYLCASLPSGRTQYFGPGTRLTVL.

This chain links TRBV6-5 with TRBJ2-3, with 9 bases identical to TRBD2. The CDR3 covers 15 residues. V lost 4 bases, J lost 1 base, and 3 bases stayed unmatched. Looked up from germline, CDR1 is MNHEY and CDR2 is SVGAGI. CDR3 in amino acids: CASSLRTSGTDTQYF. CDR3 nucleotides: TGTGCCAGCAGTTTGCGGACTAGCGGCACAGATACGCAGTATTTT.

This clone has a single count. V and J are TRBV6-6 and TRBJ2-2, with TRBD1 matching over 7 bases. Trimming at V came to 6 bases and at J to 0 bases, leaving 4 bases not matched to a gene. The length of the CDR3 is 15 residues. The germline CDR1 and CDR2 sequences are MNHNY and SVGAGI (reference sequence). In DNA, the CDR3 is TGTGCCAGCAGAGGCCAGGGGGCGAACACCGGGGAGCTGTTTTTT. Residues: CASRGQGANTGELFF.

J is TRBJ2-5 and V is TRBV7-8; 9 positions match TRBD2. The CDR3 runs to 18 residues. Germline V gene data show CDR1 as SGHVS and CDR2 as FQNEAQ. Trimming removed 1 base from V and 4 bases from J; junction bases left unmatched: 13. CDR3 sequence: CASSLDQREASSGETQYF. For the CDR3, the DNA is TGTGCCAGCAGCTTAGACCAGCGGGAGGCTTCATCGGGAGAGACCCAGTACTTC. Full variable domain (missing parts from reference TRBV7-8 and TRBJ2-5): GAGVSQSPRYKVAKRGQDVALRCDPISGHVSLFWYQQALGQGPEFLTYFQNEAQLDKSGLPSDRFFAERPEGSVSTLKIQRTQQEDSAVYLCASSLDQREASSGETQYFGPGTRLLVL.